Listed below are T cell receptor beta chains from one sample, sequenced in a study of T cell repertoires in cytomegalovirus infection. Which antigens these TCRs recognize remains unknown. One entry per CDR3 protein results from TCRdb running MiXCR on the reads. The sample carries some 700,000 distinct CDR3 sequences, roughly 30% recorded once. The sample was cultured PBMCs, taken from culture after CMV antigen stimulation. The receptors stem from a human donor in good health (CMV status not recorded). Some clones in this sample may be carry-over from other donors' samples. CDR3s include the opening cysteine and the closing phenylalanine or tryptophan. The D gene is left open where the match is weak. Some rows have no size entry. The others give once, few or many, or a class for an expanded clone.

d_call clone_size j_call v_call cdr3_aa cdr3_nt
- - TRBJ1-1 TRBV4-3 CASSQVVLVAGQNTEAFF TGCGCCAGCAGCCAAGTCGTATTGGTGGCAGGCCAGAACACTGAAGCTTTCTTT
- many TRBJ1-3 TRBV12-3/TRBV12-4 CASSFAGAGNTIYF TGTGCCAGCAGCTTCGCAGGGGCTGGAAACACCATATATTTT
TRBD2 - TRBJ2-7 TRBV2 CAIGGGGPSYEQYF TGTGCCATCGGCGGGGGGGGTCCCTCCTACGAGCAGTACTTC
TRBD1 - TRBJ2-7 TRBV7-9 CASSPDGDRVEF TGTGCCAGCAGCCCAGACGGGGACAGGGTTGAATTC
- few TRBJ2-1 TRBV12-3/TRBV12-4 CASGDNISEQFF TGTGCCAGCGGGGATAACATCAGTGAGCAGTTCTTC
- - TRBJ1-5 TRBV6-2/TRBV6-3 CAIARSNQPQHF TGTGCCATCGCGAGAAGCAATCAGCCCCAGCATTTT
- - TRBJ1-5 TRBV6-1 CASSEYRDLSAYSNQPQHF TGTGCCAGCAGTGAGTACAGGGACCTCTCCGCCTATAGCAATCAGCCCCAGCATTTT
- - TRBJ2-3 TRBV7-9 CASSRPGHALGTQYF TGTGCCAGCAGCAGACCGGGACACGCGTTGGGGACGCAGTATTTT
- few TRBJ1-5 TRBV7-2 CASSLVTRQPQHF TGTGCCAGCAGTCTGGTAACGCGTCAGCCCCAGCATTTT
- - TRBJ2-5 TRBV7-8 CASSLGQSQETQYF TGTGCCAGCAGCTTAGGACAGTCACAAGAGACCCAGTACTTC
- few TRBJ2-1 TRBV19 CASSILGGSYNEQFF TGTGCCAGTAGTATTCTGGGGGGAAGCTACAATGAGCAGTTCTTC
- few TRBJ1-1 TRBV20-1 CSASRQIGTEAFF TGCAGTGCTAGCCGACAGATTGGCACTGAAGCTTTCTTT
TRBD2 many TRBJ2-7 TRBV7-8 CASSHYTSVLPREQYF TGTGCCAGCAGCCACTATACTAGCGTGTTACCCCGCGAGCAGTACTTC
- many TRBJ1-1 TRBV7-2 CASSFLDGLNTEAFF TGTGCCAGCAGCTTCTTGGACGGCTTGAACACTGAAGCTTTCTTT
- few TRBJ1-1 TRBV20-1 CSARSPWGTEAFF TGCAGTGCTCGGTCACCCTGGGGGACTGAAGCTTTCTTT
TRBD1 - TRBJ2-7 TRBV12-3/TRBV12-4 CASSPTGQPLDEQYF TGTGCCAGCAGTCCCACGGGACAGCCGCTCGACGAGCAGTACTTC
TRBD1 many TRBJ1-2 TRBV7-2 CASSSRQGKYGYTF TGTGCCAGCAGTTCAAGACAGGGGAAGTATGGCTACACCTTC
- - TRBJ1-5 TRBV6-1 CASLDRHTDTQHF TGTGCCAGCCTGGACAGACACACAGATACGCAGCATTTT
- - TRBJ2-5 TRBV7-9 CASSLGGAAETQYF TGTGCCAGCAGCTTAGGTGGGGCTGCCGAGACCCAGTACTTC
TRBD2 - TRBJ2-7 TRBV7-9 CASSPPAGAYEQYF TGTGCCAGCAGCCCCCCAGCGGGAGCCTACGAGCAGTACTTC
- - TRBJ2-6 TRBV28 CASSFFRGNVLTF TGTGCCAGCAGTTTTTTTCGCGGCAACGTCCTGACTTTC
- few TRBJ2-7 TRBV6-1 CASGMMSSTTYEQYF TGTGCCAGCGGTATGATGTCATCTACTACCTACGAGCAGTACTTC
- few TRBJ2-7 TRBV7-9 CASSSNRDPRSSYEQYF TGTGCCAGCAGCTCTAACCGGGACCCAAGGAGCTCCTACGAGCAGTACTTC
- - TRBJ1-1 TRBV6-5 CASSSYLGTEAFF TGTGCCAGCAGTTCCTACCTGGGGACTGAAGCTTTCTTT
- few TRBJ1-6 TRBV4-3 CASSQDGIRSPLHF TGCGCCAGCAGCCAGGACGGGATTCGTTCACCCCTCCACTTT
- few TRBJ2-7 TRBV23-1 CASSQSCGTNYEQYF TGCGCCAGCAGTCAATCGTGCGGCACTAACTACGAGCAGTACTTC
- many TRBJ2-7 TRBV7-2 CASSYASFYEQYF TGTGCCAGCAGCTATGCCTCGTTCTACGAGCAGTACTTC
TRBD2 once TRBJ2-7 TRBV20-1 CSAINQREGGYEQYF TGCAGTGCTATAAATCAGCGGGAGGGTGGGTACGAGCAGTACTTC
TRBD1 - TRBJ2-2 TRBV6-2/TRBV6-3 CASRRTGGNTGELFF TGTGCCAGCAGACGGACAGGGGGGAACACCGGGGAGCTGTTTTTT
- once TRBJ1-2 TRBV6-1 CASSEASLYGYTF TGTGCCAGCAGTGAAGCCAGTCTCTATGGCTACACCTTC
TRBD1 few TRBJ1-6 TRBV7-2 CASSFFRGPLHF TGTGCCAGCAGCTTCTTCAGGGGGCCCCTCCACTTT
- - TRBJ2-2 TRBV19 CASSIFGTANTGELFF TGTGCCAGTAGTATATTCGGTACGGCGAACACCGGGGAGCTGTTTTTT
- - TRBJ1-2 TRBV28 CASTTGGVLYGYTF TGTGCCAGCACCACGGGGGGGGTCCTGTATGGCTACACCTTC
- few TRBJ1-5 TRBV7-8 CASSPQYDQPQHF TGTGCCAGCAGCCCTCAATACGACCAGCCCCAGCATTTT
TRBD1 - TRBJ1-1 TRBV18 CASSPDRAEDTEAFF TGTGCCAGCTCACCGGACAGGGCGGAAGACACTGAAGCTTTCTTT
- few TRBJ2-2 TRBV7-9 CASSSSQGISTGELFF TGTGCCAGCAGCAGTTCACAGGGAATTAGCACCGGGGAGCTGTTTTTT
TRBD2 - TRBJ2-3 TRBV19 CASSPLAGGNHFLYTQYF TGTGCCAGCAGCCCCCTAGCGGGAGGGAACCATTTTCTCTATACGCAGTATTTT
- many TRBJ1-2 TRBV7-2 CASSLLVGYTF TGTGCCAGCAGCTTACTCGTTGGCTACACCTTC
TRBD2 - TRBJ2-7 TRBV6-2/TRBV6-3 CATTGGVDHEQYF TGTGCCACGACGGGAGGGGTCGACCACGAGCAGTACTTC
- - TRBJ1-2 TRBV7-6 CASSLDPGGSYGYTF TGTGCCAGCAGCTTAGATCCGGGTGGCAGCTATGGCTACACCTTC
- - TRBJ1-4 TRBV4-1 CASSQVGWTEPNEKLFF TGCGCCAGCAGCCAAGTAGGGTGGACGGAGCCGAATGAAAAACTGTTTTTT
- - TRBJ2-2 TRBV20-1 CSARDRVIGELFF TGCAGTGCTAGAGACAGGGTTATCGGGGAGCTGTTTTTT
- few TRBJ1-1 TRBV7-9 CASTELVNTEAFF TGTGCCAGCACTGAACTGGTGAACACTGAAGCTTTCTTT
TRBD2 many TRBJ2-7 TRBV20-1 CSARDPSGRYEQYF TGCAGTGCTAGAGATCCTAGCGGGAGATACGAGCAGTACTTC
- few TRBJ2-1 TRBV5-1 CASTSLGVNEQFF TGCGCCAGCACCTCCCTGGGGGTCAATGAGCAGTTCTTC
- - TRBJ1-2 TRBV9 CASSVDSRTDYGYTF TGTGCCAGCAGCGTAGATAGCCGGACTGATTATGGCTACACCTTC
- - TRBJ2-2 TRBV6-6 CASSYSLSTGELFF TGTGCCAGCAGTTACTCGTTGAGCACCGGGGAGCTGTTTTTT
- - TRBJ1-5 TRBV4-1 CASSQFGQNQPQHF TGCGCCAGCAGCCAATTCGGACAGAATCAGCCCCAGCATTTT
- - TRBJ1-2 TRBV6-1 CASRMGALDYGYTF TGTGCCAGCAGAATGGGGGCCTTGGACTATGGCTACACCTTC
- - TRBJ2-3 TRBV20-1 CSATREPLASTDTQYF TGCAGTGCCACCCGGGAGCCCCTGGCTAGCACAGATACGCAGTATTTT
- - TRBJ1-2 TRBV4-1 CASSHRLVRVVYGYTF TGCGCCAGCAGCCACCGCCTGGTCAGGGTTGTCTATGGCTACACCTTC
TRBD1 - TRBJ1-6 TRBV18 CASSQSTGVASSPLHF TGTGCCAGCTCCCAGTCGACAGGGGTGGCTAGTTCACCCCTCCACTTT
- - TRBJ2-3 TRBV15 CATSREGRRTDTQYF TGTGCCACCAGCAGAGAGGGGCGACGCACAGATACGCAGTATTTT
TRBD2 - TRBJ2-7 TRBV7-8 CASSLGASGRAGTYEQYF TGTGCCAGCAGCTTAGGGGCTAGCGGGAGGGCCGGAACCTACGAGCAGTACTTC